This T cell receptor (beta chain) stems from a study of post-analysis software for immune sequencing data. Notes on the study in general: Samples from one preparation batch, clustered by F measure, grouped strongly together.

Presence of unique molecular identifiers characterized the TCR beta cDNA libraries. TCRdb independently ran MiXCR on the PCR reads; one entry per CDR3 protein. Among more than 500,000 distinct CDR3 sequences listed, 34% were seen once. Comment on this clonotype: Its antigen is still unknown.

This clonotype originated in a girl aged 2-17 years with multiple sclerosis. Specimen: blood.

The CDR3 sequence: CASSCSGLGGELFF. CDR3 nucleotides: TGTGCCAGCAGCTGCAGCGGGCTAGGCGGGGAGCTGTTTTTT. The gene calls are TRBV7-2 and TRBJ2-2; D might be TRBD2 (6 bases). Trimming shortened V by 4 bases and J by 7 bases, and 13 bases separated the two germline ends. This CDR3 contains 14 residues. Germline assignment: CDR1 SGHTA and CDR2 FQGNSA.